This TCR beta chain was recorded in a study of shared clonotypes between healthy human individuals. Germline CDR1 and CDR2: MDHEN and SYDVKM. CDR3 length: 16 amino acids. J lost 0 bases, V lost 1 base, and 6 bases had no gene match. Study processing details: ImmunoSEQ junction-only sequences lacked quality scores, so their filtering differed. Using immunoSEQ multiplex PCR, the repertoire was profiled, and TCRdb retains in-frame clones only, with some absent. The V and J calls and clone size come from that table; D and trimming were worked out from the DNA. The table has 2 million to 3 million clones, over 85% seen once.

The chain combines TRBV28 with TRBJ2-7; 7 bases are shared with TRBD2. This TCR was sampled from a man younger than 30 in good health. Some clones in this sample may be carry-over from other donors' samples. Sequences were obtained from naive CD4+ T cells from PBMCs. Sample subset: CD45RA+ positively selected. Here the CDR3 DNA reads TGTGCCAGCAGTTTATCGCCCGGGGACTACTCCTACGAGCAGTACTTC. As protein: CASSLSPGDYSYEQYF. Full variable domain (remainder filled in from reference TRBV28 and TRBJ2-7): DVKVTQSSRYLVKRTGEKVFLECVQDMDHENMFWYRQDPGLGLRLIYFSYDVKMKEKGDIPEGYSVSREKKERFSLILESASTNQTSMYLCASSLSPGDYSYEQYFGPGTRLTVT.